This T cell receptor beta chain was sequenced during a study of CD8 T cells in Susac syndrome. CD8+ and CD4+ T cells from blood underwent TCR beta sequencing, which was carried out in a high-throughput format. TEMRA cells were FACS-enriched, and CD8+ and CD4+ T cells were isolated negatively. The RNA input was roughly 0.45 to 1 ug, and it was reverse transcribed with random hexamers. Amplification of TCR beta CDR3 by immunoSEQ multiplex PCR spanned 54 Vbeta and 13 Jbeta. TCRdb fed the immunoSEQ multiplex PCR reads into MiXCR, producing one record per CDR3 protein. The sample has approximately 170,000 distinct CDR3 sequences; around 92% are singletons. Germline-derived CDR1 and CDR2 are SGHRS and YFSETQ. There are 16 residues in the CDR3. The V end was cut by 0 bases, the J end by 6 bases, with 16 bases between.

The V gene is TRBV5-1, the J gene TRBJ2-1, with D possibly TRBD2 on 7 matching bases. Sequenced material: CD4+ T cells from PBMCs. This receptor was taken from a human donor in good health. The CDR3 DNA reads as TGCGCCAGCAGCTTGGCCCCGGGGGGCGGATTCAATGAGCAGTTCTTC. Translated, it gives CASSLAPGGGFNEQFF.